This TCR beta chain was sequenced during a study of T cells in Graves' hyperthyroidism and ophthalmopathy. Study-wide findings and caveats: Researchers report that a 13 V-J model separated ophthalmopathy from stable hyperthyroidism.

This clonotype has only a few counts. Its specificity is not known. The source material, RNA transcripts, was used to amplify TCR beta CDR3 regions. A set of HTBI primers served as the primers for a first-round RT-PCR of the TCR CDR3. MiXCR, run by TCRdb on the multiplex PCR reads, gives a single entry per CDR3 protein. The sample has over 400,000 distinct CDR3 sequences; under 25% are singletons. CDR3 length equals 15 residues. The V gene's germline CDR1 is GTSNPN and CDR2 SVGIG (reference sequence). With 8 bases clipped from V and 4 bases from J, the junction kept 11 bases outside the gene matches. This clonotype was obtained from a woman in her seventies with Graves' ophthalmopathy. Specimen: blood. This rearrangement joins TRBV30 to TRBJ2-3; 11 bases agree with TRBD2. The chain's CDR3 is CARQTLAGVPDTQYF. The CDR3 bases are TGTGCCCGCCAAACACTAGCGGGAGTCCCAGATACGCAGTATTTT.